This TCR beta chain was observed in a study of technical replicates of blood from four donors. Germline trimming cut 5 bases from V and 0 bases from J; bases unmatched to any gene: 5. There are 15 residues in the CDR3. CDR1 is MDHEN and CDR2 is SYDVKM in the germline V gene. Clones were read by immunoSEQ multiplex PCR, and TCRdb kept only the in-frame ones, dropping some. The sample carries over 85,000 clones, around 94% recorded once. The rearrangement links TRBV28 to TRBJ2-3; 7 bases match TRBD1. This receptor was obtained from a human donor in good health. Sequenced material: T cells isolated from PBMCs. CDR3 loop: CASSPRQGSTDTQYF. The CDR3 DNA is TGTGCCAGCAGTCCAAGACAGGGTAGCACAGATACGCAGTATTTT. The full variable domain, its missing parts supplied by reference TRBV28 and TRBJ2-3, is DVKVTQSSRYLVKRTGEKVFLECVQDMDHENMFWYRQDPGLGLRLIYFSYDVKMKEKGDIPEGYSVSREKKERFSLILESASTNQTSMYLCASSPRQGSTDTQYFGPGTRLTVL.